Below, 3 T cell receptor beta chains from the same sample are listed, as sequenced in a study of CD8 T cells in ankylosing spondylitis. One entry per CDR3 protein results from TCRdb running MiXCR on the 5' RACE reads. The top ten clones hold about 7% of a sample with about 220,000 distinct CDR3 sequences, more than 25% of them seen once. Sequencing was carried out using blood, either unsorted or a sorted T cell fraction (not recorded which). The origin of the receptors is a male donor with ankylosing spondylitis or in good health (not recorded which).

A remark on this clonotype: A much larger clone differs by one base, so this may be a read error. The CDR3 is CATSPSSWVSPLHF. The CDR3 DNA sequence: TGTGCCACCAGTCCGTCGAGTTGGGTTTCACCCCTCCACTTT. V gene TRBV12-3 or TRBV12-4 combines with J gene TRBJ1-6; D is ambiguous. CDR3 length: 14 residues.

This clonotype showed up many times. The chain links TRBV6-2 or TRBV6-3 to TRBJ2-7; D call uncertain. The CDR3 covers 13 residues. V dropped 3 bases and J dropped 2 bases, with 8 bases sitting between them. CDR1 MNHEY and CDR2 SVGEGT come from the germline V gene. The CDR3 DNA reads TGTGCCAGCAGTTATTCGGGCCCCTACGAGCAGTACTTC. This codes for CASSYSGPYEQYF.

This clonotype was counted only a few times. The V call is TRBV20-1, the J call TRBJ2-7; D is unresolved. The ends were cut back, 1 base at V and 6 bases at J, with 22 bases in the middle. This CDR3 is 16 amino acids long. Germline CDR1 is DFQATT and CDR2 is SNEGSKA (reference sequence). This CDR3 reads CSARAPPQELSGEQYF. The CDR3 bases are TGCAGTGCTAGAGCCCCCCCGCAGGAGCTCTCTGGCGAGCAGTACTTC.